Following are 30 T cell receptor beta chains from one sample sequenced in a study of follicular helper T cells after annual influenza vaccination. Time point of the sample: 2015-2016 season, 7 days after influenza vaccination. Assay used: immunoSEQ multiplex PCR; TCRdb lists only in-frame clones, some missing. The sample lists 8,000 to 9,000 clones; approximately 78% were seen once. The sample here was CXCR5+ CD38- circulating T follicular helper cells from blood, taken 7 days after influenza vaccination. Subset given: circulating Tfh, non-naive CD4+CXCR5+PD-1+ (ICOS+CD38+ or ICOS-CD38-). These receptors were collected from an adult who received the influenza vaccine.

The CDR3 region has the DNA TGCAGCGTTGGACACCTCAACACTGAAGCTTTCTTT. Protein sequence: CSVGHLNTEAFF. The genes are TRBV29-1 and TRBJ1-1, with no clear D. With 4 bases removed from V and 2 bases from J, the gap between germline ends came to 8 bases. The length of the CDR3 is 12 residues. The V gene's germline CDR1 is SQVTM and CDR2 ANQGSEA.

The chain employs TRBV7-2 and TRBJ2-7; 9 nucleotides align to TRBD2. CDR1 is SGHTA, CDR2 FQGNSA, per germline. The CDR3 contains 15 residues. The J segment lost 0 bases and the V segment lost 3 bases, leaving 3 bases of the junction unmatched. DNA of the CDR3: TGTGCCAGCAGCTTCCAGCGGGGGGACTCCTACGAGCAGTACTTC. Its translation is CASSFQRGDSYEQYF.

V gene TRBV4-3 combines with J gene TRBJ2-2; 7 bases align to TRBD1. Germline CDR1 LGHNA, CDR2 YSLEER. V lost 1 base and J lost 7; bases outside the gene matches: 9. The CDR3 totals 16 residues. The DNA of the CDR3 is TGCGCCAGCAGCCAAGTATATAGGGGGCTAGGCGGGGAGCTGTTTTTT. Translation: CASSQVYRGLGGELFF.

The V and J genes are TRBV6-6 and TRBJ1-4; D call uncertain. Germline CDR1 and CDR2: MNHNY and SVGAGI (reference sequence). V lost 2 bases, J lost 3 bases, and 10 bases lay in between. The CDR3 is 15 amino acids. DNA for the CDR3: TGTGCCAGCAGTTACGGGTCCGGGGCTAATGAAAAACTGTTTTTT. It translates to CASSYGSGANEKLFF.

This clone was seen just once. The chain's CDR3 is CATSRDLGSGDTQYF. CDR3 bases: TGTGCCACCAGCAGAGATCTGGGGTCGGGAGATACGCAGTATTTT. The V gene is TRBV15, the J gene TRBJ2-3; D ambiguous. The germline CDR1 and CDR2 sequences are LNHNV and YYDKDF (reference sequence). The CDR3 contains 15 residues. Between the trimmed V and J ends, which lost 0 bases and 5 bases, there was a span of 12 bases.

This CDR3 is CAWSDGQYNQPQHF. CDR3 bases: TGTGCCTGGAGTGACGGACAGTACAATCAGCCCCAGCATTTT. This sequence joins TRBV30 and TRBJ1-5, with D possibly being TRBD1 (6 bases). The CDR3 totals 14 residues. Trimming cost V 1 base and J 3 bases, with 10 bases left between them. The germline V gene has CDR1 GTSNPN and CDR2 SVGIG (reference sequence).

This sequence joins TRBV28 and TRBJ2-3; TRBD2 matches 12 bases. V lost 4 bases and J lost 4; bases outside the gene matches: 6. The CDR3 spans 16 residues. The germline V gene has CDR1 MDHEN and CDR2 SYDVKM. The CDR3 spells CASSSRLAGVSDTQYF. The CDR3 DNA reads TGTGCCAGCAGTTCGAGACTAGCGGGGGTGTCAGATACGCAGTATTTT.

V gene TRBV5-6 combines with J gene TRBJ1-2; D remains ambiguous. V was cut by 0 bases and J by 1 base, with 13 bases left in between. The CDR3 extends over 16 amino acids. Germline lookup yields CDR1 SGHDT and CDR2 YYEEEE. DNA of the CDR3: TGTGCCAGCAGCTTGGGACCACCGCCAAGTAACTATGGCTACACCTTC. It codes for CASSLGPPPSNYGYTF. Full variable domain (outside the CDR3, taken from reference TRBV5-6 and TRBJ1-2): DAGVTQSPTHLIKTRGQQVTLRCSPKSGHDTVSWYQQALGQGPQFIFQYYEEEERQRGNFPDRFSGHQFPNYSSELNVNALLLGDSALYLCASSLGPPPSNYGYTFGSGTRLTVV.

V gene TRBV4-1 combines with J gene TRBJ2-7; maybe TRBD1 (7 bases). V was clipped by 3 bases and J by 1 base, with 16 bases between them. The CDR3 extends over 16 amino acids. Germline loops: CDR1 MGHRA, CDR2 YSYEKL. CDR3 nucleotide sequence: TGCGCCAGCAGCCAGGGCGGGACAGTTAATTCCTACGAGCAGTACTTC. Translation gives CASSQGGTVNSYEQYF.

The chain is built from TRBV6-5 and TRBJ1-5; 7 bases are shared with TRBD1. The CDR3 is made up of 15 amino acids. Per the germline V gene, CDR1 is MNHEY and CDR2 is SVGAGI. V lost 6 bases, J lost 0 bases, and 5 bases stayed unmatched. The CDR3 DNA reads TGTGCCAGCAGCCCGGGACAGACTAGCAATCAGCCCCAGCATTTT. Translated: CASSPGQTSNQPQHF.

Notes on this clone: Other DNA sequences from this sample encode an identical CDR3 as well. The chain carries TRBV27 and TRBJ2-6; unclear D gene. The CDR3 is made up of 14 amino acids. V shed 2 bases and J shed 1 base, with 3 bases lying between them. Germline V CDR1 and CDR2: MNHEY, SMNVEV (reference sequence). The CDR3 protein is CASSLSSGANVLTF. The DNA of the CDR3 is TGTGCCAGCAGTTTAAGTTCTGGGGCCAACGTCCTGACTTTC.

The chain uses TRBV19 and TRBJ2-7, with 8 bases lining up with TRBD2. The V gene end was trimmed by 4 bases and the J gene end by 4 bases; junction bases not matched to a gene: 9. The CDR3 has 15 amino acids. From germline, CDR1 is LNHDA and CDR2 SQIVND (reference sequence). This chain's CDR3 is CASSKQGGGRYEQYF. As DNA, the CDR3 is TGTGCCAGTAGTAAGCAAGGCGGGGGGCGTTACGAGCAGTACTTC.

The CDR3 DNA is TGTGCCAGCAGTTTGGGCTTAGGTTCTTCGTACCCGACCCAGTACTTC. Translation: CASSLGLGSSYPTQYF. V gene TRBV7-9 combines with J gene TRBJ2-5; D gene ambiguous. Trimming stripped 6 bases from V and 7 bases from J, with 24 bases between. Germline values: CDR1 SEHNR, CDR2 FQNEAQ (reference sequence). CDR3 size: 16 residues.

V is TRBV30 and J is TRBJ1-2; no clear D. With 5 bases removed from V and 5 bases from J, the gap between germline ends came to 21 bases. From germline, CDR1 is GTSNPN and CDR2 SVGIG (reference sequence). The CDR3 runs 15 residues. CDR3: CAWGFRMGMEYGYTF. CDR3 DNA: TGTGCCTGGGGGTTTCGTATGGGCATGGAGTATGGCTACACCTTC.

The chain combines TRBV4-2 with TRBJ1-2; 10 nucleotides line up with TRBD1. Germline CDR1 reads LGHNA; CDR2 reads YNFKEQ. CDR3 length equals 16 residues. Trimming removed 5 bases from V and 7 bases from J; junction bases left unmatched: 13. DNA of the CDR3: TGTGCCAGCAGCGTGGGGGGAATCCGGGACAGGGGTGGCTACACCTTC. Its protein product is CASSVGGIRDRGGYTF.

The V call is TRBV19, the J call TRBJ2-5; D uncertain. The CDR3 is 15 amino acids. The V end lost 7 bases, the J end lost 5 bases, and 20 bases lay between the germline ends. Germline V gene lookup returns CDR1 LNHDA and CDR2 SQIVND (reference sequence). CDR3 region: CASTPNLGMLETQYF. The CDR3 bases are TGTGCCAGTACCCCTAACTTGGGGATGCTGGAGACCCAGTACTTC. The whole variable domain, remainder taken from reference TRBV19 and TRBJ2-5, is DGGITQSPKYLFRKEGQNVTLSCEQNLNHDAMYWYRQDPGQGLRLIYYSQIVNDFQKGDIAEGYSVSREKKESFPLTVTSAQKNPTAFYLCASTPNLGMLETQYFGPGTRLLVL.

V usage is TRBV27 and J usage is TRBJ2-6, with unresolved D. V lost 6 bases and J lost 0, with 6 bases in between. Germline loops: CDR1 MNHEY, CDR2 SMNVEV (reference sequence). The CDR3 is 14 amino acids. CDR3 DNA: TGTGCCAGCAGCCTTACCTCTGGGGCCAACGTCCTGACTTTC. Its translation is CASSLTSGANVLTF.

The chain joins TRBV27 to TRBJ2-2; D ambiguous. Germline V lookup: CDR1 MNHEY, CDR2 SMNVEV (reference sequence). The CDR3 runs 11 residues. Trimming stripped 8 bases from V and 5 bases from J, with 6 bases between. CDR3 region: CASRRTGELFF. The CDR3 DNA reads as TGTGCCAGCCGAAGAACCGGGGAGCTGTTTTTT.

CDR3 bases: TGTGCCAGCAGCCAAGATCGGTGGGGGCGATACAATGAGCAGTTCTTC. Protein: CASSQDRWGRYNEQFF. The chain has TRBV14 and TRBJ2-1, with D perhaps TRBD1 (6 bases). Trimming took 0 bases from V and 4 from J, leaving 13 bases between them. Germline V gene lookup returns CDR1 SGHDN and CDR2 FVKESK. This CDR3 is 16 amino acids long.

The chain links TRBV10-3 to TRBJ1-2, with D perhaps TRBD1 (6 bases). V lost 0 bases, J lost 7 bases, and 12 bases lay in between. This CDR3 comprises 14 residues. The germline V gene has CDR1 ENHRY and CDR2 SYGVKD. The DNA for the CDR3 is TGTGCCATCAGTGAGTCGACAGGTTCGGGTGGCTACACCTTC. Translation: CAISESTGSGGYTF.

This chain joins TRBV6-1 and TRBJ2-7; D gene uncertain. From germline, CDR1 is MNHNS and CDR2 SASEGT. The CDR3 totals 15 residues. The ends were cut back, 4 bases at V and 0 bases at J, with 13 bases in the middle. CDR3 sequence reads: CASSAWQRSSYEQYF. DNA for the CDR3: TGTGCCAGCAGTGCATGGCAGAGAAGCTCCTACGAGCAGTACTTC.

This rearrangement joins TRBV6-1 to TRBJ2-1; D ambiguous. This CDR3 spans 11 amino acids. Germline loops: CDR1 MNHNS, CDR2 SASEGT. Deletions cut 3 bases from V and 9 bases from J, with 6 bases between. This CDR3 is CASSDYREQFF. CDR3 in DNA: TGTGCCAGCAGTGATTACCGTGAGCAGTTCTTC.

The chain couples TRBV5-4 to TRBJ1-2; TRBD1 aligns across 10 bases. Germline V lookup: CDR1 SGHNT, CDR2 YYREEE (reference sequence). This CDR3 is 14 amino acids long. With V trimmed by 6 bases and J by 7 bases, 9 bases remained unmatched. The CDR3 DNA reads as TGTGCCAGCACCCTGGACAGGGGGAGGAGTGGCTACACCTTC. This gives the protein CASTLDRGRSGYTF.

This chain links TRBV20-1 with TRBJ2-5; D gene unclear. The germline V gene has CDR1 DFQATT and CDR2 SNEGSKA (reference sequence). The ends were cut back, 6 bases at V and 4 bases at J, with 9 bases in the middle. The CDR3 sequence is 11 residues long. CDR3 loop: CSAHKVETQYF. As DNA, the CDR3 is TGCAGTGCCCACAAAGTAGAGACCCAGTACTTC.

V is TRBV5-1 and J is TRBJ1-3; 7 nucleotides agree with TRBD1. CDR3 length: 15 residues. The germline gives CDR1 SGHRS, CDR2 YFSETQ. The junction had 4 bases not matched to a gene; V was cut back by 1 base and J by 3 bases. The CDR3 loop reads CASSLNRGDGNTIYF. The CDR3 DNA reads TGCGCCAGCAGCTTGAACAGGGGTGATGGAAACACCATATATTTT.

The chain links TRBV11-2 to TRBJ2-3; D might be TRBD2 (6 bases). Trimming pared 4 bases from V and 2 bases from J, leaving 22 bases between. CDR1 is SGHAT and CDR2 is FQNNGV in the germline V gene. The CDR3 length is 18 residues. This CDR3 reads CASSSGGAGTGTTDTQYF. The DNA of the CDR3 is TGTGCCAGCAGCTCCGGCGGGGCAGGGACGGGGACCACAGATACGCAGTATTTT.

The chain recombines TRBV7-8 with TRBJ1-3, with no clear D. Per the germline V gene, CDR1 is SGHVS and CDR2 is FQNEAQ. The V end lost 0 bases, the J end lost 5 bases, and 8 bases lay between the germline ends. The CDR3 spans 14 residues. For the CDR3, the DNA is TGTGCCAGCAGCTTAGCCCCCCCCCGAAACACCATATATTTT. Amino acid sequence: CASSLAPPRNTIYF.

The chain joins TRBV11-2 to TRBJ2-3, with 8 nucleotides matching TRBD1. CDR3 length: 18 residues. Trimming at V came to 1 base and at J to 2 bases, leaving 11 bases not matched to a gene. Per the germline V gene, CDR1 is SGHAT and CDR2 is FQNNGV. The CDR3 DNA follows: TGTGCCAGCAGCTTAGGGGGGCCCGGGACAGGTCTCACAGATACGCAGTATTTT. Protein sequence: CASSLGGPGTGLTDTQYF.

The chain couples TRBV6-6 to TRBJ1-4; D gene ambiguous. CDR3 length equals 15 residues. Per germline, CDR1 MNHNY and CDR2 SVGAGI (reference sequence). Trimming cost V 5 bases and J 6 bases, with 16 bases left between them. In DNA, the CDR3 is TGTGCCAGCAGTGACCGGACGGTGCGGGATGAAAAACTGTTTTTT. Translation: CASSDRTVRDEKLFF.

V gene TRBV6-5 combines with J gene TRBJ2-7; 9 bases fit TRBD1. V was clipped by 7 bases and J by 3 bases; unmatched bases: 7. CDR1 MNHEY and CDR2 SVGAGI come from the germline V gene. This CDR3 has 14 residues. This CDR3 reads CASKFRTGDYEQYF. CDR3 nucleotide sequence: TGTGCCAGCAAATTCCGGACAGGGGACTACGAGCAGTACTTC.